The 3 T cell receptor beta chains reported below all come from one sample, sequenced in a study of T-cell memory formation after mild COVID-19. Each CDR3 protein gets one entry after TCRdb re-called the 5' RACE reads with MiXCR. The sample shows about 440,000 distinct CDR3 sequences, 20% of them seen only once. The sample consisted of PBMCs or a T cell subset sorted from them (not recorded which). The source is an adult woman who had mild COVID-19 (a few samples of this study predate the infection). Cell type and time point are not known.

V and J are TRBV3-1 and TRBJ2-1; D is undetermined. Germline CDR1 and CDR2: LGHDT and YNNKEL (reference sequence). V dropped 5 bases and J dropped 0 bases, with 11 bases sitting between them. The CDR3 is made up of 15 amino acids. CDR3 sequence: CASSILLSSYNEQFF. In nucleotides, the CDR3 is TGTGCCAGCAGCATACTCCTTAGCTCCTACAATGAGCAGTTCTTC.

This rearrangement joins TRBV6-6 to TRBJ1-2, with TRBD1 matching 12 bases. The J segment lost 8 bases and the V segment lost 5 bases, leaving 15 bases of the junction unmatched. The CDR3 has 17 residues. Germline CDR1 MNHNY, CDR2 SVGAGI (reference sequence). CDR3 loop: CASSIFVGQGARRGYTF. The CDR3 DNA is TGTGCCAGCAGTATATTCGTGGGACAGGGGGCTCGTAGGGGCTACACCTTC.

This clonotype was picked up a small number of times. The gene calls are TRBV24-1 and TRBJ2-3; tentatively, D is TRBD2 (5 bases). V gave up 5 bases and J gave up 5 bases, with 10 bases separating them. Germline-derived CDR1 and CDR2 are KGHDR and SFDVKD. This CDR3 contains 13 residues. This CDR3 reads CATSVPGLDTQYF. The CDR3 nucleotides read TGTGCCACCAGTGTACCGGGGTTAGATACGCAGTATTTT.